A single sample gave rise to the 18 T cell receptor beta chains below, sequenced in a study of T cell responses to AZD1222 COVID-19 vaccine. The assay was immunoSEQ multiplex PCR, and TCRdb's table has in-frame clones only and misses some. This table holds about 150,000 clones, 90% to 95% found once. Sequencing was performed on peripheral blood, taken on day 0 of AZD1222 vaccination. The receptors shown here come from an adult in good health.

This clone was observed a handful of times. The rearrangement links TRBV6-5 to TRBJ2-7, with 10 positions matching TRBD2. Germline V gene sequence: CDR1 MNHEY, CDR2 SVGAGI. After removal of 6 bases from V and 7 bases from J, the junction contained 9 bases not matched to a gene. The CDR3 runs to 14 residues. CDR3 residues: CASSRLAGEEEQYF. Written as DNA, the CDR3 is TGTGCCAGCAGCAGACTAGCGGGTGAGGAGGAGCAGTACTTC.

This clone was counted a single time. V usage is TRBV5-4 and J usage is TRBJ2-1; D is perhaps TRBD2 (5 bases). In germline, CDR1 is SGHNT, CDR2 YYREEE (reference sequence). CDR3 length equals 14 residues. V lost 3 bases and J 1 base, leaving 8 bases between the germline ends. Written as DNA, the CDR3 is TGTGCCAGCAGCTACACTAGTTCCTACAATGAGCAGTTCTTC. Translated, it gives CASSYTSSYNEQFF. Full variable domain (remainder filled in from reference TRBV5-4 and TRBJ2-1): ETGVTQSPTHLIKTRGQQVTLRCSSQSGHNTVSWYQQALGQGPQFIFQYYREEENGRGNFPPRFSGLQFPNYSSELNVNALELDDSALYLCASSYTSSYNEQFFGPGTRLTVL.

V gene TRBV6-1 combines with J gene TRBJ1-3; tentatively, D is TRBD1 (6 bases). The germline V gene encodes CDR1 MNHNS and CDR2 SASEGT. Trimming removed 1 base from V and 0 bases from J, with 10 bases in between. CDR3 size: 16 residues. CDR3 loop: CASSEDEGVSGNTIYF. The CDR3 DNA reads TGTGCCAGCAGTGAAGATGAGGGGGTCTCTGGAAACACCATATATTTT.

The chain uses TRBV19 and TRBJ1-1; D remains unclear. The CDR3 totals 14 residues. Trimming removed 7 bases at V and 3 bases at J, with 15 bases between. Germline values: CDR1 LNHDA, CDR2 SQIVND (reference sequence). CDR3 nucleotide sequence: TGTGCCAGTACCCATCACGGACGTTACACTGAAGCTTTCTTT. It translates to CASTHHGRYTEAFF.

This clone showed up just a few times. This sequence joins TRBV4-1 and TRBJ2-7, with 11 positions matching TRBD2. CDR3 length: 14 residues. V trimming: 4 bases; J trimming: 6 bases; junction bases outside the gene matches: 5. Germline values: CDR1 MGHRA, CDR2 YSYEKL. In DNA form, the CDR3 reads TGCGCCAGCAGCCCAGGACTAGCGGGTCGCGAGCAGTACTTC. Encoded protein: CASSPGLAGREQYF.

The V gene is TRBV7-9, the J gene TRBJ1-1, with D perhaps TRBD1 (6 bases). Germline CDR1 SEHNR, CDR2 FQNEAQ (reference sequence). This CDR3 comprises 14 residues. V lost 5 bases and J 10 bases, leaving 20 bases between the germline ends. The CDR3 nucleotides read TGTGCCAGCAGCCCCCGTGGCTCCGGGGGGCCAGCTTTCTTT. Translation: CASSPRGSGGPAFF.

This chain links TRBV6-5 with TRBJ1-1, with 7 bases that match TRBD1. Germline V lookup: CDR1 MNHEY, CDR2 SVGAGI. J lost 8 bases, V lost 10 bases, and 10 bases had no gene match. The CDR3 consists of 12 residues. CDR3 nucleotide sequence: TGTGCCACTCAACAGGGGCGGGCAGAAGCTTTCTTT. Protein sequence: CATQQGRAEAFF.

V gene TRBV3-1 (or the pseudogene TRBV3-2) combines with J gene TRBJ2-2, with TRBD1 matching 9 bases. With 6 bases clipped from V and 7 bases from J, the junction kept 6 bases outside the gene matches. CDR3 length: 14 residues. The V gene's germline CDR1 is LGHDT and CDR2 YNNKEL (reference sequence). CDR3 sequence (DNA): TGTGCCAGCAGACAACAGGGGGCTAGCGGGGAGCTGTTTTTT. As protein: CASRQQGASGELFF.

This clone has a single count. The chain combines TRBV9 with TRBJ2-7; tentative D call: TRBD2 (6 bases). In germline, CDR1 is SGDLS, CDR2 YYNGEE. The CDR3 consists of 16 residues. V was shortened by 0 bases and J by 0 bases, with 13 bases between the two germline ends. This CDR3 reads CASSVAGDSSSYEQYF. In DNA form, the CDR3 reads TGTGCCAGCAGCGTAGCGGGGGATTCAAGCTCCTACGAGCAGTACTTC.

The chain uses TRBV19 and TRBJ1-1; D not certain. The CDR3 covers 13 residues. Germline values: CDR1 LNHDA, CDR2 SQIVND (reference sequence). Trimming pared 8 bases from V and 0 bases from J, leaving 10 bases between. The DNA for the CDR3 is TGTGCCAGTGGGAGAGTCATGAACACTGAAGCTTTCTTT. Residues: CASGRVMNTEAFF. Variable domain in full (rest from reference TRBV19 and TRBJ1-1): DGGITQSPKYLFRKEGQNVTLSCEQNLNHDAMYWYRQDPGQGLRLIYYSQIVNDFQKGDIAEGYSVSREKKESFPLTVTSAQKNPTAFYLCASGRVMNTEAFFGQGTRLTVV.

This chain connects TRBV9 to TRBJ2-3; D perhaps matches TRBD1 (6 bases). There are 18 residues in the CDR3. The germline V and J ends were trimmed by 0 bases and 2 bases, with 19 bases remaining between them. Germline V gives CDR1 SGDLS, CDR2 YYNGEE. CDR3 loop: CASSVAIVGGGTTDTQYF. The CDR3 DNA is TGTGCCAGCAGCGTAGCCATAGTAGGTGGGGGCACCACAGATACGCAGTATTTT.

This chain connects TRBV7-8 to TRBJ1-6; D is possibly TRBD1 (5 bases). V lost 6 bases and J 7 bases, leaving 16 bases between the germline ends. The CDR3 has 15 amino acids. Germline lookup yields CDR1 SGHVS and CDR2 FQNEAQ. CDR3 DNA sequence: TGTGCCAGCAGGCAGAAGGGGAGGGTAAATTCACCCCTCCACTTT. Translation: CASRQKGRVNSPLHF.

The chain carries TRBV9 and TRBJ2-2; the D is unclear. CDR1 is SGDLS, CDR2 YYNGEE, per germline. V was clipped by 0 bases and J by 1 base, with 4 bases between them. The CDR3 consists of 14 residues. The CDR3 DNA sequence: TGTGCCAGCAGCGTAGGGATGAACACCGGGGAGCTGTTTTTT. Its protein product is CASSVGMNTGELFF.

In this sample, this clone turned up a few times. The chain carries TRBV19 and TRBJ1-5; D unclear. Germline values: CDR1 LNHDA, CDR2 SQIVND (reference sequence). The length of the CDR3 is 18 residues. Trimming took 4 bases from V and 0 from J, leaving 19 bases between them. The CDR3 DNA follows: TGTGCCAGTAGTAATGGCAGAGGGAGTCCCTATAGCAATCAGCCCCAGCATTTT. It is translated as CASSNGRGSPYSNQPQHF.

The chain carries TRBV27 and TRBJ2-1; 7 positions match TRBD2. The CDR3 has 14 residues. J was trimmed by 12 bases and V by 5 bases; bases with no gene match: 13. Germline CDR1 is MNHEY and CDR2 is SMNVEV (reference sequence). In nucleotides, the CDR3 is TGTGCCAGCAGTCCCGAAGGACTAGGCTTACGGCAGTTCTTC. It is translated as CASSPEGLGLRQFF.

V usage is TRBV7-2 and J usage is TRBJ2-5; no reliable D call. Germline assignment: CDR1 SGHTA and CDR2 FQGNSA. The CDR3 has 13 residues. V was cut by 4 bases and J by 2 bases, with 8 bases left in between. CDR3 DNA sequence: TGTGCCAGCAGCTCGGACCCACAAGAGACCCAGTACTTC. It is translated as CASSSDPQETQYF.

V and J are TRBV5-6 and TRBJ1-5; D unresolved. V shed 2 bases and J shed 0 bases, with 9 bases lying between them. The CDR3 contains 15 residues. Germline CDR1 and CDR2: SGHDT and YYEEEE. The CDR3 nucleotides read TGTGCCAGCAGCTTCAAGGATCTTAGCAATCAGCCCCAGCATTTT. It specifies CASSFKDLSNQPQHF.

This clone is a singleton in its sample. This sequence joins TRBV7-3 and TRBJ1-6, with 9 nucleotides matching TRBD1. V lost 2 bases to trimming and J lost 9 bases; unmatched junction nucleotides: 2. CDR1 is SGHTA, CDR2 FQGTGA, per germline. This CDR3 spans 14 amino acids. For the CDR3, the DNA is TGTGCCAGCAGCTTAGGACAGGGGACTTCACCCCTCCACTTT. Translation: CASSLGQGTSPLHF.